The rows below give T cell receptor beta chains drawn from one sample of a study of CD8 T cells in Susac syndrome. TCRdb passed the immunoSEQ multiplex PCR reads through MiXCR, listing each CDR3 protein once. The data show some 130,000 distinct CDR3 sequences, 85% to 95% seen once. The sample comprised CD8+ T cells from PBMCs. These receptors were taken from a human donor with Susac syndrome. Each CDR3 is given with its conserved first and last residue. A D gene is named only where the DNA matches it firmly. Rows may omit the clone size; those that give it use once, few, many or a size class.

J | V | D | size | DNA | CDR3
TRBJ2-1 | TRBV20-1 | . | . | TGCAGTGCATTAGGTCCCTCCTACAATGAGCAGTTCTTC | CSALGPSYNEQFF
TRBJ2-3 | TRBV29-1 | . | . | TGCAGCGTTGAAGCGCGGGGCTCAGTCGTGATAGATACGCAGTATTTT | CSVEARGSVVIDTQYF
TRBJ2-1 | TRBV12-3/TRBV12-4 | TRBD2 | . | TGTGCCAGCAGTCGTGGGACTAGCGGGAAACAAGTGTTCCATGAGCAGTTCTTC | CASSRGTSGKQVFHEQFF
TRBJ2-7 | TRBV12-3/TRBV12-4 | TRBD2 | . | TGTGCCAGCTCCTTCGAGGGACTAGCGGGAGTTTCCAGGGGGTACGAGCAGTACTTC | CASSFEGLAGVSRGYEQYF
TRBJ2-1 | TRBV3-1 | . | . | TGTGCCAGCAGCCAAGATCGGGCAGTCCCAGAGCAGTTCTTC | CASSQDRAVPEQFF
TRBJ2-2 | TRBV9 | . | . | TGTGCCAGCAGCGCCGGACAGCCCGGGGAGCTGTTTTTT | CASSAGQPGELFF
TRBJ2-2 | TRBV4-1 | . | . | TGCGCCAGCAGCAAAGGATACGGGGAGCTGTTTTTT | CASSKGYGELFF
TRBJ1-2 | TRBV27 | . | . | TGTGCCAGCAGTTTATCGCCTGGGGCAGGGGGCTACACCTTC | CASSLSPGAGGYTF
TRBJ2-1 | TRBV11-2 | . | . | TGTGCCAGCAGCTTAGGATACCCTTACAATGAGCAGTTCTTC | CASSLGYPYNEQFF
TRBJ2-1 | TRBV6-6 | . | . | TGTGCCAGCGGGGCTACCACTGCGGGTGAGCAGTTCTTC | CASGATTAGEQFF
TRBJ2-5 | TRBV20-1 | TRBD2 | once | TGCAGTGCCGCTCGGGGGGTGGAGACCCAGTACTTC | CSAARGVETQYF
TRBJ2-7 | TRBV20-1 | TRBD1 | . | TGCAGTGCTAGACCGACAGGGGGCGAGAACTACGAGCAGTACTTC | CSARPTGGENYEQYF
TRBJ1-1 | TRBV27 | . | . | TGTGCCAGCGGACCTACTACCACTGAAGCTTTCTTT | CASGPTTTEAFF
TRBJ2-2 | TRBV29-1 | TRBD1 | . | TGCAGCGTTGATGGGGGACAGGGGAACGTAGGGGAGCTGTTTTTT | CSVDGGQGNVGELFF
TRBJ2-3 | TRBV29-1 | . | . | TGCAGCGTGGAGGGGGGACTTAGCACAGATACGCAGTATTTT | CSVEGGLSTDTQYF
TRBJ2-1 | TRBV6-5 | . | . | TGTGCCAGCAGTTACTCGAGCAACAATGAGCAGTTCTTC | CASSYSSNNEQFF
TRBJ2-5 | TRBV24-1 | TRBD1 | . | TGTGCCACCGAGGGGACAGACCAAGAGACCCAGTACTTC | CATEGTDQETQYF
TRBJ2-5 | TRBV15 | TRBD2 | . | TGTGCCACCAGTACTAGCGGGACTTGGGAAGAGACCCAGTACTTC | CATSTSGTWEETQYF
TRBJ2-5 | TRBV5-6 | . | . | TGTGCCAGCAGCTCGGGGGAGGGGGACTCCCCAGGGAGCACCCAGTACTTC | CASSSGEGDSPGSTQYF
TRBJ2-5 | TRBV10-2 | TRBD1 | . | TGCGCCAGCTCGATTACAGGGGGAAGGGAGACCCAGTACTTC | CASSITGGRETQYF
TRBJ2-5 | TRBV9 | TRBD2 | . | TGTGCCAGCAGCGCACCCGGGACTAGCGGGAGAGGTGGAGAGACCCAGTACTTC | CASSAPGTSGRGGETQYF
TRBJ2-1 | TRBV28 | . | . | TGTGCCAGCAGCCGCCGGGACAATGAGCAGTTCTTC | CASSRRDNEQFF
TRBJ1-1 | TRBV4-1 | . | once | TGCGCCAGCAGCCACTATCAGGGTTTGAACACTGAAGCTTTCTTT | CASSHYQGLNTEAFF
TRBJ2-1 | TRBV5-1 | TRBD2 | once | TGCGCCAGCAGCTTGGAGGGACTAGGCTTCTCCTACAATGAGCAGTTCTTC | CASSLEGLGFSYNEQFF
TRBJ1-1 | TRBV12-3/TRBV12-4 | . | . | TGTGCCAGCAGCCCTGGCGGGGTTAATGAAGCTTTCTTT | CASSPGGVNEAFF
TRBJ2-7 | TRBV4-1 | . | . | TGCGCCAGCAGCCAAGATTCGGAGGGACAAACCTACGAGCAGTACTTC | CASSQDSEGQTYEQYF
TRBJ1-4 | TRBV12-3/TRBV12-4 | . | . | TGTGCCAGCAGTGTGACAGCTATTAATGAAAAACTGTTTTTT | CASSVTAINEKLFF
TRBJ1-2 | TRBV7-6 | TRBD1 | once | TGTGCCAGCAGCAACCCTTCAGGGGGAGGCTACACCTTC | CASSNPSGGGYTF
TRBJ2-7 | TRBV9 | TRBD2 | . | TGTGCCAGCTCTAGCGGGAGCACCTACGAGCAGTACTTC | CASSSGSTYEQYF
TRBJ2-7 | TRBV4-1 | TRBD2 | . | TGCGCCAGCAGCCAAACTAGCGGGAAGGCCTACGAGCAGTACTTC | CASSQTSGKAYEQYF
TRBJ1-2 | TRBV11-2 | . | . | TGTGCCAGCAGCTCCAGCATGCAAGGCTACACCTTC | CASSSSMQGYTF
TRBJ2-7 | TRBV7-3 | . | . | TGTGCCAGCAGCTTAACCCCCAACGGGACGTCCTACGAGCAGTACTTC | CASSLTPNGTSYEQYF
TRBJ2-7 | TRBV7-9 | . | . | TGTGCCAGCAGCTCGACCTCACAGGGGAGGGTTTCGAACGAGCAGTACTTC | CASSSTSQGRVSNEQYF
TRBJ2-1 | TRBV4-1 | TRBD2 | . | TGCGCCAGCAGCCAAGATACCCCCATGGCTAGCGGGAGGAAACAGTTCTTC | CASSQDTPMASGRKQFF
TRBJ2-5 | TRBV25-1 | TRBD2 | . | TGTGCCAGCAGTGCGGGAGGGCGGGAGACCCAGTACTTC | CASSAGGRETQYF
TRBJ2-1 | TRBV2 | TRBD2 | . | TGTGCCAGCAGGGGGACTAGCGGGAGGGCCTACAATGAGCAGTTCTTC | CASRGTSGRAYNEQFF
TRBJ1-3 | TRBV9 | . | . | TGTGCCAGCAGCGTTAGCGGGAACTCTGGAAACACCATATATTTT | CASSVSGNSGNTIYF
TRBJ2-2 | TRBV14 | . | . | TGTGCCAGCAGCCAAGGAGTGATGCCCCTGGCCACCGGGGAGCTGTTTTTT | CASSQGVMPLATGELFF
TRBJ2-4 | TRBV12-3/TRBV12-4 | . | . | TGTGCCAGCAGTCGGGACTTAGCTGGGGCCAAAAACATTCAGTACTTC | CASSRDLAGAKNIQYF
TRBJ2-3 | TRBV2 | . | . | TGTGCCAGCCGACAGCGGACAATTCCCGGCACAGATACGCAGTATTTT | CASRQRTIPGTDTQYF
TRBJ2-3 | TRBV7-9 | TRBD2 | . | TGTGCCAGCAGCTTAGTTAGCGGGAGATGGCCTGGGACAGATACGCAGTATTTT | CASSLVSGRWPGTDTQYF
TRBJ1-4 | TRBV5-6 | . | . | TGTGCCAGCAGCTTGGAGGCTGATATGGAAGGGGATGAAAAACTGTTTTTT | CASSLEADMEGDEKLFF
TRBJ2-5 | TRBV20-1 | TRBD2 | . | TGCAGTGCCCCTCCGAAGCGGGAGGGCCGCTTCCAAGGCCAGTACTTC | CSAPPKREGRFQGQYF
TRBJ2-3 | TRBV9 | . | . | TGTGCCAGCAGCGTAGTGACGACAGATCCGCAGTATTTT | CASSVVTTDPQYF
TRBJ1-2 | TRBV20-1 | . | . | TGCAGTGCCCCCGACGGGCGAGGAGGCTACACCTTC | CSAPDGRGGYTF
TRBJ2-1 | TRBV24-1 | . | . | TGTGCCACCAGTGAGTCGGGGCAGTCTTACAATGAGCAGTTCTTC | CATSESGQSYNEQFF
TRBJ1-1 | TRBV7-9 | . | . | TGTGCCAGCAGCTTCCCACCCGGGACTAGACTGAACACTGAAGCTTTCTTT | CASSFPPGTRLNTEAFF
TRBJ2-2 | TRBV20-1 | . | . | TGCAGTGCTACCTCCCAACTACCCCGCACCGGGGAGCTGTTTTTT | CSATSQLPRTGELFF
TRBJ2-7 | TRBV4-1 | TRBD2 | . | TGCGCCAGCAGCCAAGAACAGTTCAGGGGACTAGCATCCTACGAGCAGTACTTC | CASSQEQFRGLASYEQYF
TRBJ2-5 | TRBV28 | TRBD2 | . | TGTGCCAGCAGTTTATCTAGCGGGCTCTTCGACGAGACCCAGTACTTC | CASSLSSGLFDETQYF
TRBJ1-2 | TRBV12-5 | . | . | TGTGCTAGTGGCCTCGCTAACTATGGCTACACCTTC | CASGLANYGYTF
TRBJ2-7 | TRBV4-1 | . | . | TGCGCCAGCAGCCAAGACAAGTCTAGCTCCTACGAGCAGTACTTC | CASSQDKSSSYEQYF
TRBJ1-1 | TRBV27 | . | . | TGTGCCAGCAGTTTAGGTTCGAACACTGAAGCTTTCTTT | CASSLGSNTEAFF
TRBJ2-1 | TRBV4-1 | TRBD2 | once | TGCGCCAGCAGCCACCCGGGACTAGCGGGAGGGTCTAACTCCAATGAGCAGTTCTTC | CASSHPGLAGGSNSNEQFF
TRBJ1-3 | TRBV18 | TRBD1 | . | TGTGCCAGCTCACCTCCTACAGGGGTATCTGGAAACACCATATATTTT | CASSPPTGVSGNTIYF
TRBJ1-5 | TRBV6-6 | . | . | TGTGCCAGCAATAGCCAGGGTGGGAGCAATCAGCCCCAGCATTTT | CASNSQGGSNQPQHF